The T cell receptor (beta chain) described here comes from a study of T cell changes during pregnancy in multiple sclerosis. The assay was immunoSEQ multiplex PCR, and TCRdb's table has in-frame clones only and misses some. The top ten hold roughly 0.25% of the sample, which has tens of thousands of clones, 80% to 95% seen once. This CDR3 has 15 amino acids. The germline V gene encodes CDR1 SEHNR and CDR2 FQNEAQ (reference sequence). The V and J ends lost 1 base and 3 bases, in that order; junction bases with no gene match: 4. Sample: CD4+ T cells from peripheral blood mononuclear cells, taken in the third trimester of pregnancy. The chain joins TRBV7-9 to TRBJ2-3, with 7 bases fitting TRBD2. The clonotype originates from a female donor with multiple sclerosis, enrolled in a pregnancy study. In DNA, the CDR3 is TGTGCCAGCAGCTTAGAGGCGGGGGATACAGATACGCAGTATTTT. Its protein is CASSLEAGDTDTQYF.